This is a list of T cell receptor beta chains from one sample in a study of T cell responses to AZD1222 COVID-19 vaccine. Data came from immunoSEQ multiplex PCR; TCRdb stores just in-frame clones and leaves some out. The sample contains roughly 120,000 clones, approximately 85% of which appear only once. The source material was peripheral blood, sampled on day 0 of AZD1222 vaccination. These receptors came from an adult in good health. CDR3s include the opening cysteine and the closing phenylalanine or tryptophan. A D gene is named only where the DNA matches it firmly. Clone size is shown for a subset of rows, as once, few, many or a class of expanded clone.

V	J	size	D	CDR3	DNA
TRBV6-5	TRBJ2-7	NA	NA	CASGRGDEQYF	TGTGCCAGCGGTCGAGGGGACGAGCAGTACTTC
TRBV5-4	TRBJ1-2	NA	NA	CASSGSEANYGYTF	TGTGCCAGCAGCGGCTCAGAGGCTAACTATGGCTACACCTTC
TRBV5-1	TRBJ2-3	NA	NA	CASRVTGFSDTQYF	TGCGCCAGCAGAGTTACAGGGTTTTCAGATACGCAGTATTTT
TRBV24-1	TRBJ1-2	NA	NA	CATSGTYRVRNYGYTF	TGTGCCACCAGTGGCACCTACAGGGTACGGAACTATGGCTACACCTTC
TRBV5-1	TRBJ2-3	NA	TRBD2	CASSPRTSGVTDTQYF	TGCGCCAGCAGCCCCAGGACTAGCGGGGTCACAGATACGCAGTATTTT
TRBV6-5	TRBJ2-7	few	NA	CATLRGSYEQYF	TGTGCCACCCTTAGGGGTTCCTACGAGCAGTACTTC
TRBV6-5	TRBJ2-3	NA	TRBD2	CASSSGTSLYF	TGTGCCAGCAGTTCGGGGACTAGTCTGTATTTT
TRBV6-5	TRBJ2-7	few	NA	CASSYSVLTGFEQYF	TGTGCCAGCAGTTACTCGGTGCTAACAGGGTTCGAGCAGTACTTC
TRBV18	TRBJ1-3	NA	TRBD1	CASSLFRDRDGNTIYF	TGTGCCAGCTCACTATTCCGGGACAGGGATGGAAACACCATATATTTT
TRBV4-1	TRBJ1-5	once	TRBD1	CASSPTNDRAQPQHF	TGCGCCAGCAGCCCCACGAATGACAGGGCCCAGCCCCAGCATTTT
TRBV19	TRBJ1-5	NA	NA	CASSIHRSGNQPQHF	TGTGCCAGTAGTATTCACAGGTCGGGCAATCAGCCCCAGCATTTT
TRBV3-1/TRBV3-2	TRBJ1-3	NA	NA	CASSQVGGIGNTIYF	TGTGCCAGCAGCCAAGTAGGGGGTATTGGAAACACCATATATTTT
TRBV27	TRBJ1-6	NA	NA	CASNRLPGPGASLHF	TGTGCCAGCAACCGCCTTCCGGGTCCCGGGGCTTCCCTCCACTTT
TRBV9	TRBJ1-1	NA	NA	CASSVEWEGVTAEAFF	TGTGCCAGCAGCGTGGAGTGGGAGGGGGTAACGGCTGAAGCTTTCTTT
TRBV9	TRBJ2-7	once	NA	CASSTASSSYEQYF	TGTGCCAGCAGCACCGCGTCGTCCTCCTACGAGCAGTACTTC
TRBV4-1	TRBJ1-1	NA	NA	CASSSVDRNTEAFF	TGCGCCAGCAGCTCAGTAGACAGGAACACTGAAGCTTTCTTT
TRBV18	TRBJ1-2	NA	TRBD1	CASSPGQGEGYTF	TGTGCCAGCTCACCGGGACAGGGCGAGGGCTACACCTTC
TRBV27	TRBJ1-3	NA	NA	CASMAPRGNTIYF	TGTGCCAGCATGGCCCCACGGGGAAACACCATATATTTT
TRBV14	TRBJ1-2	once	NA	CASSHPPPPPNYGYTF	TGTGCCAGCAGCCACCCTCCCCCGCCGCCTAACTATGGCTACACCTTC
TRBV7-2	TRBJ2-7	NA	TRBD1	CASSRDRVYEQYF	TGTGCCAGCAGCAGAGACAGGGTCTACGAGCAGTACTTC
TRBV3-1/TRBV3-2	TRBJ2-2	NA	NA	CASRLQGRTGELFF	TGTGCCAGCAGGTTGCAGGGGAGGACCGGGGAGCTGTTTTTT
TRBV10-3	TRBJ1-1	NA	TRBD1	CAISESGTGPPAFF	TGTGCCATCAGTGAGTCCGGGACAGGGCCCCCAGCTTTCTTT
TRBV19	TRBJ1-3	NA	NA	CASSIGGAVGNTIYF	TGTGCCAGTAGTATAGGGGGGGCTGTTGGAAACACCATATATTTT
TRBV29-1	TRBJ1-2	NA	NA	CSVEWNGYTF	TGCAGCGTTGAATGGAATGGCTACACCTTC
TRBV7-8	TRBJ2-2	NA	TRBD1	CASRRTGTGGANTGELFF	TGTGCCAGCAGACGAACCGGGACAGGGGGAGCGAACACCGGGGAGCTGTTTTTT
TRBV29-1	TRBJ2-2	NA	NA	CSVVLIGRNTGELFF	TGCAGCGTTGTCCTTATCGGCAGGAACACCGGGGAGCTGTTTTTT
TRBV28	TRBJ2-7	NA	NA	CASSLEGRPYEQYF	TGTGCCAGCTCCTTAGAGGGGCGACCCTACGAGCAGTACTTC
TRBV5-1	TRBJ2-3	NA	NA	CASTPGAGSGNTQYF	TGCGCCAGCACCCCAGGGGCAGGGAGTGGAAATACGCAGTATTTT
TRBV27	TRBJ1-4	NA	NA	CASSLSLTGLTNEKLFF	TGTGCCAGCAGTTTATCTCTTACAGGGTTGACTAATGAAAAACTGTTTTTT
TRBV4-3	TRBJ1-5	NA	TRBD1	CASSLHRGPQHF	TGCGCCAGCAGCCTGCACAGGGGTCCCCAGCATTTT
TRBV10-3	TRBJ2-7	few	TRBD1	CAISESGTGAYEQYF	TGTGCCATCAGTGAGTCCGGGACAGGGGCCTACGAGCAGTACTTC
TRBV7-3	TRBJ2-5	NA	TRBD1	CASSLTTNRGEETQYF	TGTGCCAGCAGCTTAACGACGAACAGGGGGGAGGAGACCCAGTACTTC
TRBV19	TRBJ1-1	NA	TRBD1	CASRTGWYTEAFF	TGTGCCAGTAGGACAGGGTGGTACACTGAAGCTTTCTTT
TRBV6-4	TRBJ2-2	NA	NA	CASSDEGIATGELFF	TGTGCCAGCAGTGATGAGGGGATCGCGACCGGGGAGCTGTTTTTT
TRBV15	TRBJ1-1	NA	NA	CATSQHPSPGPTGAEAFF	TGTGCCACCAGCCAACACCCCTCTCCAGGGCCGACGGGGGCTGAAGCTTTCTTT
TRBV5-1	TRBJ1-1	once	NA	CASSLGPPNTEAFF	TGCGCCAGCAGCTTAGGCCCTCCGAACACTGAAGCTTTCTTT
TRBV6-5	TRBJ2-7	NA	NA	CASSYFPGDTYEQYF	TGTGCCAGCAGTTACTTCCCAGGGGATACCTACGAGCAGTACTTC
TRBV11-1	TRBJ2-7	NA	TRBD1	CASSPTTGTGSYEQYF	TGTGCCAGCAGCCCAACGACCGGGACAGGGTCCTACGAGCAGTACTTC
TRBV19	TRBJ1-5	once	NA	CASSRWENSNQPQHF	TGTGCCAGTAGTAGGTGGGAAAATAGCAATCAGCCCCAGCATTTT
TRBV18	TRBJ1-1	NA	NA	CASSPSSSKTEAFF	TGTGCCAGCTCACCATCCTCTTCCAAGACTGAAGCTTTCTTT
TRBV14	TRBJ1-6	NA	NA	CASSQAHVYNSPLHF	TGTGCCAGCAGCCAAGCTCATGTCTATAATTCACCCCTCCACTTT
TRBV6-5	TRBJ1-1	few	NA	CASSPTGIGAFF	TGTGCCAGCAGTCCTACGGGGATAGGAGCTTTCTTT
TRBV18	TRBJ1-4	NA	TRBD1	CASFPGTGGEKLFF	TGTGCCAGCTTCCCGGGGACAGGCGGTGAAAAACTGTTTTTT
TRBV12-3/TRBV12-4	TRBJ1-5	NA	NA	CASSPPGSQPQHF	TGTGCCAGCAGTCCACCAGGGAGTCAGCCCCAGCATTTT
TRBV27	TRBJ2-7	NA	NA	CASSPPRPPYEQYF	TGTGCCAGCAGTCCCCCAAGACCTCCTTACGAGCAGTACTTC
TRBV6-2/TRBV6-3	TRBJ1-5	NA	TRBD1	CASSYSGTGSNQPQHF	TGTGCCAGCAGTTACAGCGGGACAGGTAGCAATCAGCCCCAGCATTTT
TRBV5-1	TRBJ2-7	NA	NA	CATQVGYGDEQYF	TGCGCCACCCAGGTTGGGTACGGCGACGAGCAGTACTTC
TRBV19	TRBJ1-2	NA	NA	CASNLDPGERSNYGYTF	TGTGCCAGCAACTTGGACCCTGGAGAACGATCTAACTATGGCTACACCTTC
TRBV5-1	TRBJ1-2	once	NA	CASSLGSYDGYTF	TGCGCCAGCAGTCTCGGCAGCTATGATGGCTACACCTTC